A selection of T cell receptor beta chains follows, all from one sample in a study of identical twins. TCRdb reprocessed the 5' RACE reads with MiXCR, giving one entry per CDR3 protein. The sample holds about 890,000 distinct CDR3 sequences, 10% to 15% seen once. These data were likewise used in another study, on yellow fever vaccine responses in identical twins.

The sample taken for sequencing was PBMCs. Receptors originate from a woman under 30 in good health. CDR3s include the opening cysteine and the closing phenylalanine or tryptophan. A D gene is named only where the DNA matches it firmly.

TRBV5-1,TRBJ1-2,15,TRBD1,CASSLAGQSNYGYTF
TRBV6-5,TRBJ1-3,16,NA,CASSYSRGLLLSTIYF
TRBV4-1,TRBJ2-3,15,NA,CASSHPGSSTDTQYF
TRBV12-3/TRBV12-4,TRBJ2-3,15,TRBD1,CASSQQGLRTDTQYF
TRBV4-1,TRBJ2-5,12,TRBD2,CASSKAGETQYF
TRBV12-3/TRBV12-4,TRBJ1-2,13,TRBD1,CASSKDRVGRYTF
TRBV5-1,TRBJ1-2,12,NA,CASSGEFDGYTF
TRBV10-3,TRBJ2-5,15,NA,CAISASTGARETQYF
TRBV12-3/TRBV12-4,TRBJ1-6,15,TRBD1,CASTLAGTDNSPPHF
TRBV6-5,TRBJ2-1,15,NA,CASSYSGASFGGQFF
TRBV5-1,TRBJ2-3,21,TRBD2,CASSLAGLPLLAGRSTDTQYF
TRBV6-5,TRBJ1-5,16,NA,CASSYSWQGGNQPQHF
TRBV5-1,TRBJ2-3,15,TRBD1,CASSRSQGVTDTQYF
TRBV7-2,TRBJ2-2,15,TRBD2,CASSLRTSGTGELFF
TRBV5-6,TRBJ2-5,12,NA,CASSLSSAQKYF
TRBV12-3/TRBV12-4,TRBJ2-5,15,NA,CASSPRQEPTETQYF
TRBV3-1,TRBJ1-5,13,NA,CASSQLEDQPQHF
TRBV5-1,TRBJ2-3,13,NA,CASSQQVTDTQYF
TRBV9,TRBJ1-6,14,NA,CASSAGWASSPLHF
TRBV20-1,TRBJ1-6,15,NA,CSASRGAAYNSPLHF
TRBV11-2,TRBJ1-1,15,NA,CASSLAPGRNTEAFF
TRBV18,TRBJ1-5,16,NA,CASSPGDWGPGQPQHF
TRBV11-2,TRBJ2-7,17,TRBD2,CASSPRLAGDPVYEQYF
TRBV10-2,TRBJ1-6,14,TRBD1,CASKPPGQLSPLHF
TRBV2,TRBJ2-5,14,NA,CASSADWSGETQYF
TRBV7-2,TRBJ2-5,13,TRBD2,CASSGGGYTTQYF
TRBV5-4,TRBJ2-1,16,NA,CASSASATSSYNEQFF
TRBV7-6,TRBJ2-2,17,NA,CASSQGSGPYNTGELFF
TRBV7-9,TRBJ2-5,15,TRBD1,CASSLTGVSGETQYF
TRBV20-1,TRBJ2-7,15,NA,CSARDRFTGRYEQYF
TRBV3-1,TRBJ2-3,19,TRBD2,CASSQDLVTTSGSTDTQYF
TRBV2,TRBJ2-2,15,TRBD2,CALTPASGSPGELFF
TRBV6-1,TRBJ2-2,17,TRBD2,CAIGGAPKIANTGELFF
TRBV20-1,TRBJ2-5,14,TRBD2,CSAGSGGASETQYF
TRBV28,TRBJ2-2,13,NA,CASSWRGTGELFF
TRBV3-1,TRBJ2-1,13,NA,CASSQALTREQFF
TRBV2,TRBJ1-3,15,NA,CASSDSFLSGNTIYF
TRBV15,TRBJ2-3,13,NA,CATSRDRLDTQYF
TRBV7-9,TRBJ2-3,16,NA,CASSPRAGGTTDTQYF
TRBV7-6,TRBJ1-6,16,NA,CASSLALGGGNSPLHF
TRBV20-1,TRBJ2-7,13,NA,CSALSYPSGEQYF
TRBV5-1,TRBJ1-1,16,NA,CASSLGFGPQNTEAFF
TRBV7-3,TRBJ2-2,16,TRBD2,CASSLVAGKNTGELFF
TRBV18,TRBJ2-1,12,NA,CASSPLNNEQFF
TRBV29-1,TRBJ2-1,14,TRBD2,CSVTGTSRRDEQFF
TRBV28,TRBJ2-3,17,TRBD1,CASSSRDRLAPTDTRYF
TRBV2,TRBJ2-7,14,NA,CASSASQVRHEQYF
TRBV20-1,TRBJ1-5,14,NA,CSAEGSQGPQPQHF
TRBV20-1,TRBJ1-1,13,NA,CSARPVPGAEAFF
TRBV6-5,TRBJ1-2,15,NA,CASSYGPADYDGYTF
TRBV7-8,TRBJ2-2,15,NA,CASSSAPIGTGELFF
TRBV5-1,TRBJ2-7,17,TRBD1,CASSLVADRGRGSEQYF
TRBV20-1,TRBJ2-1,16,TRBD2,CSAAGTSGASYNEQFF
TRBV6-5,TRBJ1-1,12,NA,CASTSRGGSTFF
TRBV12-3/TRBV12-4,TRBJ2-5,14,NA,CASSLSQAAETQYF
TRBV19,TRBJ1-2,14,NA,CASSTWGDRRGYTF
TRBV5-6,TRBJ1-5,13,NA,CASSLEMGQPQHF
TRBV10-3,TRBJ2-6,21,TRBD2,CAISERGSRLAGVSGANVLTF
TRBV12-3/TRBV12-4,TRBJ1-2,13,TRBD1,CASSSRGAYGYTF